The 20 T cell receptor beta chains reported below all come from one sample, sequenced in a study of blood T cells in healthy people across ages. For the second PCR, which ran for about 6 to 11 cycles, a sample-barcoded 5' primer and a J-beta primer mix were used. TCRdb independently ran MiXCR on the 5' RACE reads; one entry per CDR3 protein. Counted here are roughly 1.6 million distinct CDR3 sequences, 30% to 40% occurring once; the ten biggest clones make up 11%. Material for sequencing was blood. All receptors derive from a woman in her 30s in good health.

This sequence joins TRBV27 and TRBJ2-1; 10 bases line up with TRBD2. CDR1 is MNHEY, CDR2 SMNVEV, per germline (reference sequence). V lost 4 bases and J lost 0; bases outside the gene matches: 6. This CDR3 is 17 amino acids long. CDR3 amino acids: CASSSQTSGYSYNEQFF. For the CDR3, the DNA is TGTGCCAGCAGTTCCCAGACTAGCGGGTACTCCTACAATGAGCAGTTCTTC.

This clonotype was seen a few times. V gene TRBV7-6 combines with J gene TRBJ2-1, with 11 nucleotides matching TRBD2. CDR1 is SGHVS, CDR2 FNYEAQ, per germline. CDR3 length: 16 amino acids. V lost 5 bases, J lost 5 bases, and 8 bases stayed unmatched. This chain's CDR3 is CASSPTTSGAHNEQFF. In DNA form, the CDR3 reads TGTGCCAGCAGCCCCACGACTAGCGGGGCCCACAATGAGCAGTTCTTC.

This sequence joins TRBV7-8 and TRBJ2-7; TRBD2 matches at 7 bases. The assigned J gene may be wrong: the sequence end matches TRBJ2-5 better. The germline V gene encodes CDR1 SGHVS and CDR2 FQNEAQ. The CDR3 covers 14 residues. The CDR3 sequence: CASSLEGGGETQYF. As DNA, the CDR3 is TGTGCCAGCAGCTTAGAGGGCGGGGGTGAGACCCAGTACTTC.

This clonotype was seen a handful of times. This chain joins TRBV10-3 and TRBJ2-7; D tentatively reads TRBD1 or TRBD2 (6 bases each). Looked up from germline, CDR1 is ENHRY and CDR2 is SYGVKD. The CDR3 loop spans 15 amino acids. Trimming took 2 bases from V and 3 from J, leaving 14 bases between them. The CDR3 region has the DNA TGTGCCATCAGTGAGGCACGACTAGGGGGCTACGAGCAGTACTTC. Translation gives CAISEARLGGYEQYF.

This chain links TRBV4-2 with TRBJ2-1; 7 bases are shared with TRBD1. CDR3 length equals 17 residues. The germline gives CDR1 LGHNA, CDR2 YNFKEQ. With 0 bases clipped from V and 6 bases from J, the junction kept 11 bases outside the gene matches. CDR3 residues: CASSQEGGVAGGNEQFF. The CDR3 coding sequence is TGTGCCAGCAGCCAAGAGGGTGGGGTGGCAGGGGGCAATGAGCAGTTCTTC.

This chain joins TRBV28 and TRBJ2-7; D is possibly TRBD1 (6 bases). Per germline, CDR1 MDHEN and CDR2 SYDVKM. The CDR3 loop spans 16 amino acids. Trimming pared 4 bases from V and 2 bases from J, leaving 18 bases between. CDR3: CASSSSSEGHTYEQYF. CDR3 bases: TGTGCCAGCAGTTCTTCCTCAGAGGGACACACCTACGAGCAGTACTTC.

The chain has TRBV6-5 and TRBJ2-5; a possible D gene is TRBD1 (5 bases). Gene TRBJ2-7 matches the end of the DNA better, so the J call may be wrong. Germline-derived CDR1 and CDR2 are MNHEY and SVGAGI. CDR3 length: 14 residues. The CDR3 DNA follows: TGTGCCAGCAGTTCCCGGGTAGGGGTATCCGAGCAGTACTTC. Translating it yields CASSSRVGVSEQYF.

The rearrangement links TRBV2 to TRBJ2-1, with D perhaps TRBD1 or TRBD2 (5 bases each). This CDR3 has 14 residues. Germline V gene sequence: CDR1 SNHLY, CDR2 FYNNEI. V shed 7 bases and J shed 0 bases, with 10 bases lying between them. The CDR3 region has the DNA TGTGCCAGCATCAAAGGGACCTCCTACAATGAGCAGTTCTTC. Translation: CASIKGTSYNEQFF. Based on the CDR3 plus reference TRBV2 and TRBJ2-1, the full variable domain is EPEVTQTPSHQVTQMGQEVILRCVPISNHLYFYWYRQILGQKVEFLVSFYNNEISEKSEIFDDQFSVERPDGSNFTLKIRSTKLEDSAMYFCASIKGTSYNEQFFGPGTRLTVL.

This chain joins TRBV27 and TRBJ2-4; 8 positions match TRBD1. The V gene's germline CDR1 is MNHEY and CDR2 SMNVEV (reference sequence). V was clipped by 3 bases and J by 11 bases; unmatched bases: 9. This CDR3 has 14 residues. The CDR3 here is CASSFSRGRGVQYF. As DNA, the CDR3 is TGTGCCAGCAGTTTCTCCAGGGGGCGAGGCGTTCAGTACTTC.

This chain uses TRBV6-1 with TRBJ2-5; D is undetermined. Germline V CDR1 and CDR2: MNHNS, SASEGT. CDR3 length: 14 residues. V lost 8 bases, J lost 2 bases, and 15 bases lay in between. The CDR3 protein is CASHARVIQETQYF. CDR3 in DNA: TGTGCCAGCCACGCTCGGGTAATACAAGAGACCCAGTACTTC.

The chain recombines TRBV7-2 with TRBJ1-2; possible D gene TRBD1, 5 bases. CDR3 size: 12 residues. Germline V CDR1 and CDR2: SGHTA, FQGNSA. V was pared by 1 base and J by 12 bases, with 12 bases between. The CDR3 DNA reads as TGTGCCAGCAGCTTAGAGGGACGGGGCAACACCTTC. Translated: CASSLEGRGNTF.

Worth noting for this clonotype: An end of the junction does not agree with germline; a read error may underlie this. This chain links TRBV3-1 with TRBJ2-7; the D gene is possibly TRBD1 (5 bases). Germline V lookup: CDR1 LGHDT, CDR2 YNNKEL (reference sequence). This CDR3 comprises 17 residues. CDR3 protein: CAGRRIARQRPLYEQYF. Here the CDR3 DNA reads TGTGCCGGCAGACGCATTGCCAGACAGAGGCCCCTCTACGAGCAGTACTTC.

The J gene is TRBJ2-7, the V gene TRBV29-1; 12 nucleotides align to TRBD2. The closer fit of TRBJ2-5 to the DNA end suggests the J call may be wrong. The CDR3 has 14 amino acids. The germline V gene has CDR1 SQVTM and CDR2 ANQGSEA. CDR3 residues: CSVQASGRVKTQYF. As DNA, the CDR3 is TGCAGCGTGCAGGCTAGCGGGAGGGTAAAGACCCAGTACTTC.

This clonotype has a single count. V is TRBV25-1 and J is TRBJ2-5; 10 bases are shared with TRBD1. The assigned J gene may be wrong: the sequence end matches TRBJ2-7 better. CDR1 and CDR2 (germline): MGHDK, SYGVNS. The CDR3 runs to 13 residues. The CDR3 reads CASIGQGVYEQYF. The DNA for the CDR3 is TGTGCCAGCATAGGACAGGGGGTATACGAGCAGTACTTC.

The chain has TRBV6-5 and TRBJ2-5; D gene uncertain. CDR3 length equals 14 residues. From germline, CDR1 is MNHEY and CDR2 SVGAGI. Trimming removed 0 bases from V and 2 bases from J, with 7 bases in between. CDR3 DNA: TGTGCCAGCAGTTACTCGGATGAGCAAGAGACCCAGTACTTC. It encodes CASSYSDEQETQYF.

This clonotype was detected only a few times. CDR3 region: CASSRRPQNAQETQYF. The CDR3 DNA is TGTGCCAGCAGTCGTCGCCCCCAAAACGCCCAAGAGACCCAGTACTTC. The rearrangement uses TRBV6-1 and TRBJ2-5, with unresolved D. V shed 5 bases and J shed 1 base, with 17 bases lying between them. Germline V gives CDR1 MNHNS, CDR2 SASEGT. This CDR3 comprises 16 residues.

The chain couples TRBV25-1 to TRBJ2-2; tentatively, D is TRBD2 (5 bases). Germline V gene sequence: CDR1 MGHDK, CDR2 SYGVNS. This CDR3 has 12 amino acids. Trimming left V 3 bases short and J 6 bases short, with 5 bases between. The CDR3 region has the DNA TGTGCCAGCAGTGAGAGGGCCGGGGAGCTGTTTTTT. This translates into CASSERAGELFF. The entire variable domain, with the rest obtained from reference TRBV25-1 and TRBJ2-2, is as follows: EADIYQTPRYLVIGTGKKITLECSQTMGHDKMYWYQQDPGMELHLIHYSYGVNSTEKGDLSSESTVSRIRTEHFPLTLESARPSHTSQYLCASSERAGELFFGEGSRLTVL.

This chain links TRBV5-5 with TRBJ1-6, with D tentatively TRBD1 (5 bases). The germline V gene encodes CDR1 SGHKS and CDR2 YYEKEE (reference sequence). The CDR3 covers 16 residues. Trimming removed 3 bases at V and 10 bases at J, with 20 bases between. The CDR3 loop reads CASSSGPGISNSPLHF. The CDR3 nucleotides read TGTGCCAGCAGCTCCGGGCCAGGGATATCTAACTCACCCCTCCACTTT.

CDR3 amino acids: CASSGRGQSFNEQFF. CDR3 sequence (DNA): TGTGCCAGCAGTGGACGAGGACAGTCTTTCAATGAGCAGTTCTTC. V usage is TRBV2 and J usage is TRBJ2-1; a possible D gene is TRBD1 (6 bases). There are 15 residues in the CDR3. Deletions cut 4 bases from V and 6 bases from J, with 16 bases between. Germline lookup yields CDR1 SNHLY and CDR2 FYNNEI.

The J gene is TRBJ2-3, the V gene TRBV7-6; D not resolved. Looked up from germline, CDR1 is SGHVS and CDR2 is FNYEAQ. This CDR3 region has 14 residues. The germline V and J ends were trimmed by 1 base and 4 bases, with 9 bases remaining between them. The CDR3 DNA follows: TGTGCCAGCAGCTTAGTCCAGTACGCAGATACGCAGTATTTT. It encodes CASSLVQYADTQYF.